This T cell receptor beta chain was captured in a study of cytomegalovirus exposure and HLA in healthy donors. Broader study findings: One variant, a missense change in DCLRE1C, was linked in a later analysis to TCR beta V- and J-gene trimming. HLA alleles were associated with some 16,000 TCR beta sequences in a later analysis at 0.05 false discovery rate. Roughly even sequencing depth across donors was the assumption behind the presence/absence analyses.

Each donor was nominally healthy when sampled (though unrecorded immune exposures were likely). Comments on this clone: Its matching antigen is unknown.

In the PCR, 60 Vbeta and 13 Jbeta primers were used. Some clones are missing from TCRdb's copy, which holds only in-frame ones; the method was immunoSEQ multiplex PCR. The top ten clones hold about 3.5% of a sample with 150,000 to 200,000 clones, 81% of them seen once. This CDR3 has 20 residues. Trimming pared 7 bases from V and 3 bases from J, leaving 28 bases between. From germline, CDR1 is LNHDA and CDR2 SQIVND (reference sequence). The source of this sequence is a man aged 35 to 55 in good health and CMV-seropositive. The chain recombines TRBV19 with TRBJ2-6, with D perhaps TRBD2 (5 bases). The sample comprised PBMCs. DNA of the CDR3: TGTGCCAGTACCCCGACCCGCCACGCGAGGGTAGGTGTTGGGGCCAACGTCCTGACTTTC. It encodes CASTPTRHARVGVGANVLTF.